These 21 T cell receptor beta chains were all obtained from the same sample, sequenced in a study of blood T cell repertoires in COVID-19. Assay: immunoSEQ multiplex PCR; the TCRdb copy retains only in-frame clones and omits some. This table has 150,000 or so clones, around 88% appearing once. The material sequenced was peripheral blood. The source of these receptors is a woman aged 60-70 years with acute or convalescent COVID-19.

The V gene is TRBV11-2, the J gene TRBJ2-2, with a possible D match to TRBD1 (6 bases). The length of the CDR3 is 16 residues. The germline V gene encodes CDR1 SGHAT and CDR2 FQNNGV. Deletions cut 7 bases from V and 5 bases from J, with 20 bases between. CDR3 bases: TGTGCCAGCACCCCTCTCACCGGGACAAGTACCGGGGAGCTGTTTTTT. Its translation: CASTPLTGTSTGELFF.

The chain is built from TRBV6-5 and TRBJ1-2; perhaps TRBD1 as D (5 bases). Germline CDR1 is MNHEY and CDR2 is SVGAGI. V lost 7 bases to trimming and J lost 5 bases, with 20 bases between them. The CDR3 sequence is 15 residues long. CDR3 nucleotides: TGTGCCAGCACATACGCCGGGGGTCCTGAATATGGCTACACCTTC. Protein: CASTYAGGPEYGYTF.

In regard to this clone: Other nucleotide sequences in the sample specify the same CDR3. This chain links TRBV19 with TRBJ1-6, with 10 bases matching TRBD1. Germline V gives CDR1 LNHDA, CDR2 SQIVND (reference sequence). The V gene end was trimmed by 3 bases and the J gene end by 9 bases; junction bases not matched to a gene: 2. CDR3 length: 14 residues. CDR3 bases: TGTGCCAGTAGTATCCGGGACAGGGGTTCACCCCTCCACTTT. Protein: CASSIRDRGSPLHF.

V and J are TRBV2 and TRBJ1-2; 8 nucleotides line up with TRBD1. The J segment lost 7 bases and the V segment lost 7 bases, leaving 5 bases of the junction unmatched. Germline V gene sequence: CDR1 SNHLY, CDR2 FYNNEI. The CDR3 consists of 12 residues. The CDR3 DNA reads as TGTGCCAGCAACACAGGGGGTAGTGGCTACACCTTC. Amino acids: CASNTGGSGYTF. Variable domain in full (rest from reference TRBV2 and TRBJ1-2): EPEVTQTPSHQVTQMGQEVILRCVPISNHLYFYWYRQILGQKVEFLVSFYNNEISEKSEIFDDQFSVERPDGSNFTLKIRSTKLEDSAMYFCASNTGGSGYTFGSGTRLTVV.

The CDR3 bases are TGCGCCAGCAGTCAACTCGGGACAACTAGGGCGCAGTATTTT. Residues: CASSQLGTTRAQYF. J is TRBJ2-3 and V is TRBV23-1; tentative D call: TRBD1 (6 bases). TRBV23-1 is assigned to the ORF class and has an uncertain function. The CDR3 has 14 residues. V lost 2 bases, J lost 10 bases, and 16 bases lay in between.

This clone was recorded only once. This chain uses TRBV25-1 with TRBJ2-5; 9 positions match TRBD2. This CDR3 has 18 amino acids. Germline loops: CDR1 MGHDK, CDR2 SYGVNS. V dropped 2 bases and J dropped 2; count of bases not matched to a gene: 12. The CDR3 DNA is TGTGCCAGCAGTGAAATCGCCGGGACTAGCCCCCCTCAAGAGACCCAGTACTTC. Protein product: CASSEIAGTSPPQETQYF.

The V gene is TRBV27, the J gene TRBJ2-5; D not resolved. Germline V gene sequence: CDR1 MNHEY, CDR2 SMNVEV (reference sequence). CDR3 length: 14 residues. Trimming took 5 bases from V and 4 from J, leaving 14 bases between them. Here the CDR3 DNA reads TGTGCCAGCAGTCCCCGGGTTAGCAGAGAGACCCAGTACTTC. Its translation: CASSPRVSRETQYF.

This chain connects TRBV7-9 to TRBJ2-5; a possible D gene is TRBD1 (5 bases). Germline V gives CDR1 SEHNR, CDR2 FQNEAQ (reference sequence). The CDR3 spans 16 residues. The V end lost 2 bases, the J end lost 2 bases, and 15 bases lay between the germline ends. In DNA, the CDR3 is TGTGCCAGCAGCTTATTTCCCCTCGACAGACAAGAGACCCAGTACTTC. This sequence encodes CASSLFPLDRQETQYF.

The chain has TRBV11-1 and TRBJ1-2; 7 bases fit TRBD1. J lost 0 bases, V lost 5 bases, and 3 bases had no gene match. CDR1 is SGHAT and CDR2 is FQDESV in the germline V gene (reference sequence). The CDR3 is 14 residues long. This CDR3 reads CASSPTGANYGYTF. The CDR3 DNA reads TGTGCCAGCAGCCCCACAGGGGCTAACTATGGCTACACCTTC.

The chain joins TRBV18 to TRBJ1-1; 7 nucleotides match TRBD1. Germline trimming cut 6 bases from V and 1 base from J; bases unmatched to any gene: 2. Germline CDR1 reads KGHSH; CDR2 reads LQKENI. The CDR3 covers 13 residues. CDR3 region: CASSGTANTEAFF. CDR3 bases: TGTGCCAGCTCCGGGACAGCGAACACTGAAGCTTTCTTT.

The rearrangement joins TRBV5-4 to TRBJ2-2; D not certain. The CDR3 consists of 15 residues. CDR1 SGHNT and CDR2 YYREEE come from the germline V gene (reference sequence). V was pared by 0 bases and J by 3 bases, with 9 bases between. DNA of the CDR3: TGTGCCAGCAGCTTGGATCAGGTTCACACCGGGGAGCTGTTTTTT. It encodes CASSLDQVHTGELFF.

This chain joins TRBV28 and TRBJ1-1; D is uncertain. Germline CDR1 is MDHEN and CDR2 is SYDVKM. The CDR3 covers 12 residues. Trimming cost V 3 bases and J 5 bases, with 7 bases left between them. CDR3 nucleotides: TGTGCCAGCAGTTTGGAGGTGACTGAAGCTTTCTTT. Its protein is CASSLEVTEAFF.

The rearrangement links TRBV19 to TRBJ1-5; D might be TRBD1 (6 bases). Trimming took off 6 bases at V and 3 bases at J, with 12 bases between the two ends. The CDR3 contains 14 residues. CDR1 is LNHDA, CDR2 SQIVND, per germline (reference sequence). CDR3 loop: CASSWTAYNQPQHF. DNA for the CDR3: TGTGCCAGTAGCTGGACAGCCTACAATCAGCCCCAGCATTTT. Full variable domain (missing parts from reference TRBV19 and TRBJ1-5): DGGITQSPKYLFRKEGQNVTLSCEQNLNHDAMYWYRQDPGQGLRLIYYSQIVNDFQKGDIAEGYSVSREKKESFPLTVTSAQKNPTAFYLCASSWTAYNQPQHFGDGTRLSIL.

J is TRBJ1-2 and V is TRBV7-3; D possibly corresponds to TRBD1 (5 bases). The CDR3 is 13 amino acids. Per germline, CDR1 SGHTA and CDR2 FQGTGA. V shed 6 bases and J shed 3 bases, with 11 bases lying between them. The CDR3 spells CASSQGSYYGYTF. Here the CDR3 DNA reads TGTGCCAGCAGTCAGGGAAGCTACTATGGCTACACCTTC. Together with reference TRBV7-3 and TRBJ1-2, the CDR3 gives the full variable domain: GAGVSQTPSNKVTEKGKYVELRCDPISGHTALYWYRQSLGQGPEFLIYFQGTGAADDSGLPNDRFFAVRPEGSVSTLKIQRTERGDSAVYLCASSQGSYYGYTFGSGTRLTVV.

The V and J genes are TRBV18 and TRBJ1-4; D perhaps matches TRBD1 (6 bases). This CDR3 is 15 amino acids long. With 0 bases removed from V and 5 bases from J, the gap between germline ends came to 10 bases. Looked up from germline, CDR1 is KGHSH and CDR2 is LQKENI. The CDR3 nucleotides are TGTGCCAGCTCACCACCGGCGGGGGGCAATGAAAAACTGTTTTTT. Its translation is CASSPPAGGNEKLFF. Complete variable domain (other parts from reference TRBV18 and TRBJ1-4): NAGVMQNPRHLVRRRGQEARLRCSPMKGHSHVYWYRQLPEEGLKFMVYLQKENIIDESGMPKERFSAEFPKEGPSILRIQQVVRGDSAAYFCASSPPAGGNEKLFFGSGTQLSVL.

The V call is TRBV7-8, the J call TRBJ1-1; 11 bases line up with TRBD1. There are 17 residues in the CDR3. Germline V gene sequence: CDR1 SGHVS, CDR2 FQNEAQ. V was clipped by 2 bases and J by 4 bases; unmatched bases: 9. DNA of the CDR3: TGTGCCAGCAGCTTAATTTGGGGGACAGGGGGGAGCACTGAAGCTTTCTTT. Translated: CASSLIWGTGGSTEAFF.

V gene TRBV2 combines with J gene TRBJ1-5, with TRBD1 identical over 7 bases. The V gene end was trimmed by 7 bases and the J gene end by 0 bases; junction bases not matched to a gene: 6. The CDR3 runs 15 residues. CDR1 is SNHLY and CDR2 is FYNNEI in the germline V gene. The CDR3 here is CASTWTGTSNQPQHF. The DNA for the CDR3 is TGTGCCAGCACCTGGACAGGAACTAGCAATCAGCCCCAGCATTTT.

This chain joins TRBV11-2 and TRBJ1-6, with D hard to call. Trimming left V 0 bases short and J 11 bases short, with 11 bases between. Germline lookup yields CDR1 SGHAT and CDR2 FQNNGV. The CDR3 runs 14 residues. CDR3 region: CASSLDPAGAPLHF. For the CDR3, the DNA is TGTGCCAGCAGCTTAGACCCCGCTGGAGCACCCCTCCACTTT.

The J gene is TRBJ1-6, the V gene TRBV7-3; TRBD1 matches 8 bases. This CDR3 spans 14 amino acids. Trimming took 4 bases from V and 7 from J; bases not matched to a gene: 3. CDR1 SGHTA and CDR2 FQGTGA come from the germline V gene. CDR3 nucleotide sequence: TGTGCCAGCAGCTCGGGACAGGCAAATTCACCCCTCCACTTT. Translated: CASSSGQANSPLHF.

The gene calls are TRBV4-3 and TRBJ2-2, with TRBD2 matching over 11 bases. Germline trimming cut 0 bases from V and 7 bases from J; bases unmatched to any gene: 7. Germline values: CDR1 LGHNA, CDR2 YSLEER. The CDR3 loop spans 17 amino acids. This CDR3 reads CASSQERLAGFVGELFF. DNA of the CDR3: TGCGCCAGCAGCCAAGAACGACTAGCGGGGTTCGTCGGGGAGCTGTTTTTT.

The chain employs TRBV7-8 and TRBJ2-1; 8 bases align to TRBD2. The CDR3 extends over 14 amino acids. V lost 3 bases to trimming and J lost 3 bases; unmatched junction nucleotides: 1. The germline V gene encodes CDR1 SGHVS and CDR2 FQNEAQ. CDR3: CASSFSGGYNEQFF. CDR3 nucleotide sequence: TGTGCCAGCAGCTTCAGCGGGGGCTACAATGAGCAGTTCTTC.